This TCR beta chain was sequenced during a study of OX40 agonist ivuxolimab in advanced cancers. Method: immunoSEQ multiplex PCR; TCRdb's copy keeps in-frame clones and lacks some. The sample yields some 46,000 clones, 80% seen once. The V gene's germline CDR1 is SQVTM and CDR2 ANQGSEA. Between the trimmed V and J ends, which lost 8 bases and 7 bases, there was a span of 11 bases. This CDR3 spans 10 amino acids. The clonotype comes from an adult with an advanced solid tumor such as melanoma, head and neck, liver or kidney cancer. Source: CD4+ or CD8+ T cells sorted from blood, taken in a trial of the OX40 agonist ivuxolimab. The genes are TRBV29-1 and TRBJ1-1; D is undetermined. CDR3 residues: CSPGEGEAFF. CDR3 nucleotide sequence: TGCAGCCCCGGGGAGGGTGAAGCTTTCTTT.